These 13 T cell receptor beta chains originate from one sample sequenced in a study of blood T cells in healthy people across ages. The second PCR ran roughly 6 to 11 cycles with a sample-barcoded 5' primer and J-beta primers. TCRdb re-called the 5' RACE reads with MiXCR, one entry per CDR3 protein. The sample shows over a million distinct CDR3 sequences, 35% to 55% of them seen only once. Sequenced material: blood. Receptors were obtained from an older woman in good health.

This clonotype was detected only a few times. J is TRBJ2-3 and V is TRBV9; D is possibly TRBD2 (5 bases). The CDR3 runs 13 residues. CDR1 is SGDLS and CDR2 is YYNGEE in the germline V gene. V was shortened by 0 bases and J by 5 bases, with 7 bases between the two germline ends. CDR3 bases: TGTGCCAGCAGCGTAGTGGGAGTAGATACGCAGTATTTT. Its protein is CASSVVGVDTQYF.

This clonotype was detected a few times. The chain uses TRBV7-8 and TRBJ2-3; 9 nucleotides line up with TRBD2. CDR1 and CDR2 (germline): SGHVS, FQNEAQ. V lost 2 bases and J lost 0; bases outside the gene matches: 9. The CDR3 sequence is 18 residues long. The CDR3 DNA sequence: TGTGCCAGCAGCTTAAGTCTAGCGGGATGGTCGAGCACAGATACGCAGTATTTT. It codes for CASSLSLAGWSSTDTQYF.

A remark on this clonotype: An end of the junction differs from the germline gene, which may be a read error. This chain links TRBV2 with TRBJ2-5, with 14 bases aligning to TRBD2. The CDR3 sequence is 15 residues long. Looked up from germline, CDR1 is SNHLY and CDR2 is FYNNEI. Here the CDR3 DNA reads TGTGTCAGCAGTGCCGGACTAGCGGGAGGAGAGACCCAGTACTTC. This gives the protein CVSSAGLAGGETQYF.

The chain employs TRBV20-1 and TRBJ2-3; possibly TRBD2 for D (5 bases). The V and J ends lost 0 bases and 1 base respectively, with 11 bases between them. The CDR3 contains 15 residues. Per the germline V gene, CDR1 is DFQATT and CDR2 is SNEGSKA (reference sequence). As DNA, the CDR3 is TGCAGTGCTAGAGATGCGAGGGTTGGCACAGATACGCAGTATTTT. This codes for CSARDARVGTDTQYF.

The rearrangement uses TRBV10-3 and TRBJ2-4; 11 nucleotides align to TRBD2. After removal of 2 bases from V and 13 bases from J, the junction contained 13 bases not matched to a gene. Germline CDR1 ENHRY, CDR2 SYGVKD. The CDR3 is 16 residues long. Here the CDR3 reads CAISETSGRPYEGQYF. DNA of the CDR3: TGTGCCATCAGTGAGACTAGCGGGAGACCTTACGAGGGGCAGTACTTC.

The rearrangement uses TRBV19 and TRBJ2-1; either TRBD1 or TRBD2 may supply D (5 bases each). The V end lost 6 bases, the J end lost 0 bases, and 12 bases lay between the germline ends. The germline gives CDR1 LNHDA, CDR2 SQIVND (reference sequence). This CDR3 is 15 amino acids long. CDR3: CASSTGQSSYNEQFF. As DNA, the CDR3 is TGTGCCAGTAGCACGGGGCAAAGCTCCTACAATGAGCAGTTCTTC.

This chain joins TRBV7-6 and TRBJ2-1; 8 nucleotides line up with TRBD2. With V trimmed by 2 bases and J by 0 bases, 24 bases remained unmatched. The germline V gene has CDR1 SGHVS and CDR2 FNYEAQ. This CDR3 is built from 23 residues. The CDR3 nucleotides are TGTGCCAGCAGCTTAAGTTTTAGGGCGGGAGGACGCGTTCCTACTTACTCCTACAATGAGCAGTTCTTC. Protein: CASSLSFRAGGRVPTYSYNEQFF.

CDR3 region: CASSWGFAGGNEKLFF. In DNA form, the CDR3 reads TGTGCCAGCAGTTGGGGTTTCGCCGGCGGTAATGAAAAACTGTTTTTT. This rearrangement joins TRBV27 to TRBJ1-4, with D uncertain. This CDR3 contains 16 residues. With 4 bases removed from V and 4 bases from J, the gap between germline ends came to 16 bases. Germline V gene lookup returns CDR1 MNHEY and CDR2 SMNVEV (reference sequence).

This rearrangement joins TRBV5-6 to TRBJ2-3; weak D call: TRBD1 (6 bases). Trimming took off 3 bases at V and 0 bases at J, with 14 bases between the two ends. The CDR3 covers 16 residues. Germline V lookup: CDR1 SGHDT, CDR2 YYEEEE. CDR3 sequence reads: CASSSMDRLSTDTQYF. CDR3 DNA sequence: TGTGCCAGCAGCTCCATGGACAGACTCAGCACAGATACGCAGTATTTT.

The rearrangement joins TRBV12-3 or TRBV12-4 to TRBJ1-1; D might be TRBD1 (5 bases). V lost 3 bases and J lost 8, with 13 bases in between. The CDR3 is made up of 13 amino acids. CDR3 in amino acids: CASSFKEQAEAFF. For the CDR3, the DNA is TGTGCCAGCAGTTTTAAGGAACAGGCGGAAGCTTTCTTT.

The chain uses TRBV6-4 and TRBJ2-2; no clear D gene. CDR1 is MRHNA, CDR2 SNTAGT, per germline. V lost 3 bases and J lost 7, with 6 bases in between. CDR3 size: 12 residues. CDR3 residues: CASSDWGGELFF. The CDR3 DNA follows: TGTGCCAGCAGTGATTGGGGCGGGGAGCTGTTTTTT.

The chain is built from TRBV9 and TRBJ2-1, with 14 bases fitting TRBD2. The length of the CDR3 is 15 residues. V gave up 3 bases and J gave up 9 bases; unmatched junction bases: 5. The germline V gene has CDR1 SGDLS and CDR2 YYNGEE. CDR3 sequence (DNA): TGTGCCAGCAGCGAGACTAGCGGGAGGGCCAGTGAGCAGTTCTTC. Protein product: CASSETSGRASEQFF.

This clonotype was observed a handful of times. The chain employs TRBV24-1 and TRBJ2-5; D may be TRBD1 (6 bases). Per germline, CDR1 KGHDR and CDR2 SFDVKD. The CDR3 is 17 amino acids. The V gene lost 4 bases and the J gene lost 2 bases, with 19 bases spanning the gap. CDR3 bases: TGTGCCACCAGTGACCCTGGCACAGGGCATCTACAAGAGACCCAGTACTTC. Residues: CATSDPGTGHLQETQYF.